This T cell receptor beta chain is drawn from a study of response to subunit inactivated influenza vaccine. The study's findings and limits: Few new T cells, the authors suggested, are recruited by each seasonal influenza vaccination.

TCRdb itself ran the RT-PCR reads through MiXCR, one entry per CDR3 protein. This sample carries approximately 520,000 distinct CDR3 sequences, 16% of them seen once, and the ten largest clones take about 3%. Germline values: CDR1 SNHLY, CDR2 FYNNEI. CDR3 length: 14 residues. V was clipped by 4 bases and J by 3 bases; unmatched bases: 6. On this clonotype itself: No antigen is known for it.

This chain uses TRBV2 with TRBJ2-7; TRBD1 agrees at 7 bases. Sequences were derived from CD4+ T cells sorted from PBMCs, sampled 23 to 25 months after vaccination. The receptor was derived from a man between 50 and 75 years old who received an inactivated influenza vaccine. CDR3 DNA: TGTGCCAGCAGTGTCTCACAGGGGTTCTACGAGCAGTACTTC. It specifies CASSVSQGFYEQYF.